One and the same sample provided the 30 T cell receptor beta chains below, sequenced in a study of shared clonotypes between healthy human individuals (TCRdb year 2020). Library construction relied on the immunoSEQ multiplex PCR assay. Here the immuneACCESS table is served through TCRdb, limited to in-frame sequences with V and J called. Missing clones are a known gap in these copies; in checked studies unresolved V genes cover under half, and the rest lacks a known reason. This sample comprises 1,400,000 or so clones, approximately 98.5% of them detected only once. The top ten clones comprise about 0.35% of the sample. Sequenced input: naive CD4+ T cells sorted from blood. Per the publication, the cell subset or site label means: CD45RA+ positively selected. All receptors come from a man younger than 40 in good health.

The J gene is TRBJ1-2, the V gene TRBV14, with D uncertain. This CDR3 contains 13 residues. V was clipped by 2 bases and J by 4 bases, with 8 bases between them. CDR1 SGHDN and CDR2 FVKESK come from the germline V gene. The CDR3 DNA reads TGTGCCAGCAGCCAAAATGATTTCTATGGCTACACCTTC. Translation gives CASSQNDFYGYTF.

This chain joins TRBV13 and TRBJ2-5; D remains ambiguous. Germline values: CDR1 PRHDT, CDR2 FYEKMQ (reference sequence). V was clipped by 2 bases and J by 1 base, with 11 bases between them. The CDR3 consists of 15 residues. The CDR3 region is CASSLFLGVQETQYF. The CDR3 nucleotides are TGTGCCAGCAGCTTATTCCTAGGAGTCCAAGAGACCCAGTACTTC. Full variable domain (missing parts from reference TRBV13 and TRBJ2-5): AAGVIQSPRHLIKEKRETATLKCYPIPRHDTVYWYQQGPGQDPQFLISFYEKMQSDKGSIPDRFSAQQFSDYHSELNMSSLELGDSALYFCASSLFLGVQETQYFGPGTRLLVL.

This clone came up once. The chain recombines TRBV7-6 with TRBJ2-1; D remains ambiguous. Germline V gene data show CDR1 as SGHVS and CDR2 as FNYEAQ. The CDR3 length is 13 residues. V lost 0 bases and J lost 7, with 7 bases in between. The CDR3 sequence is CASSLAMGNEQFF. The CDR3 DNA reads TGTGCCAGCAGCTTAGCAATGGGGAATGAGCAGTTCTTC.

V is TRBV4-3 and J is TRBJ1-3; no definite D call. CDR1 is LGHNA and CDR2 is YSLEER in the germline V gene. The CDR3 runs 16 residues. Trimming stripped 1 base from V and 1 base from J, with 11 bases between. The CDR3 loop reads CASSQGSHMSGNTIYF. The CDR3 DNA follows: TGCGCCAGCAGCCAAGGTTCCCATATGTCTGGAAACACCATATATTTT.

The rearrangement links TRBV29-1 to TRBJ2-7; 8 nucleotides line up with TRBD2. Germline CDR1 reads SQVTM; CDR2 reads ANQGSEA. Trimming at V came to 3 bases and at J to 2 bases, leaving 9 bases not matched to a gene. The CDR3 totals 15 residues. DNA of the CDR3: TGCAGCGTTGATTCGGGGGGGTATCCAGCCTACGAGCAGTACTTC. It codes for CSVDSGGYPAYEQYF.

This sequence joins TRBV5-1 and TRBJ1-2; perhaps TRBD1 as D (5 bases). Trimming removed 0 bases from V and 2 bases from J, with 8 bases in between. The CDR3 has 14 residues. The germline gives CDR1 SGHRS, CDR2 YFSETQ. CDR3 nucleotide sequence: TGCGCCAGCAGCTTGGACGGGGGGAACTATGGCTACACCTTC. Protein: CASSLDGGNYGYTF.

CDR3 bases: TGTGCCAGCAGCCAGTCAGCGGGAGTGGAGACCCAGTACTTC. It encodes CASSQSAGVETQYF. V gene TRBV7-9 combines with J gene TRBJ2-5; TRBD2 agrees at 8 bases. The germline CDR1 and CDR2 sequences are SEHNR and FQNEAQ (reference sequence). With V trimmed by 5 bases and J by 5 bases, 7 bases remained unmatched. CDR3 length equals 14 residues.

This sequence joins TRBV5-1 and TRBJ2-2; TRBD1 aligns across 8 bases. The CDR3 sequence is 16 residues long. In germline, CDR1 is SGHRS, CDR2 YFSETQ. Germline trimming cut 7 bases from V and 7 bases from J; bases unmatched to any gene: 15. The CDR3 DNA reads TGCGCCAGCCGCCCGACAGGGGCACCGGCAGGCGGGGAGCTGTTTTTT. Translation gives CASRPTGAPAGGELFF. Complete variable domain (other parts from reference TRBV5-1 and TRBJ2-2): KAGVTQTPRYLIKTRGQQVTLSCSPISGHRSVSWYQQTPGQGLQFLFEYFSETQRNKGNFPGRFSGRQFSNSRSEMNVSTLELGDSALYLCASRPTGAPAGGELFFGEGSRLTVL.

The chain uses TRBV25-1 and TRBJ2-1, with TRBD2 identical over 7 bases. CDR1 and CDR2 (germline): MGHDK, SYGVNS. Losses at the gene ends were 1 base for V and 0 bases for J; bases not matched to a gene: 3. This CDR3 spans 16 amino acids. CDR3 residues: CASSEWGGSSYNEQFF. DNA of the CDR3: TGTGCCAGCAGTGAATGGGGAGGGAGCTCCTACAATGAGCAGTTCTTC.

The chain combines TRBV27 with TRBJ2-7; D not certain. With 3 bases removed from V and 3 bases from J, the gap between germline ends came to 15 bases. This CDR3 is 15 amino acids long. Per the germline V gene, CDR1 is MNHEY and CDR2 is SMNVEV (reference sequence). The CDR3 nucleotides read TGTGCCAGCAGTTTTGGAGCCGAAAGCCACTACGAGCAGTACTTC. Protein product: CASSFGAESHYEQYF.

The chain's CDR3 is CASSPVSLAGVRNEQFF. The CDR3 bases are TGTGCCAGCAGCCCGGTCTCACTAGCGGGAGTGCGCAATGAGCAGTTCTTC. The V and J genes are TRBV7-9 and TRBJ2-1, with 11 bases aligning to TRBD2. Trimming removed 5 bases from V and 6 bases from J; junction bases left unmatched: 12. CDR1 is SEHNR, CDR2 FQNEAQ, per germline (reference sequence). CDR3 length: 17 residues.

The V gene is TRBV5-1, the J gene TRBJ2-7; TRBD1 matches at 10 bases. V gave up 0 bases and J gave up 3 bases; unmatched junction bases: 15. Germline loops: CDR1 SGHRS, CDR2 YFSETQ. The length of the CDR3 is 19 residues. CDR3 loop: CASSLGGTGAPLDNYEQYF. The CDR3 nucleotides are TGCGCCAGCAGCTTGGGCGGGACAGGGGCCCCATTGGATAACTACGAGCAGTACTTC.

The CDR3 protein is CASIAGTNTGELFF. CDR3 DNA sequence: TGTGCCAGCATAGCGGGCACGAACACCGGGGAGCTGTTTTTT. V and J are TRBV6-1 and TRBJ2-2; 7 bases line up with TRBD2. Germline V gene sequence: CDR1 MNHNS, CDR2 SASEGT. The CDR3 has 14 residues. Germline trimming cut 7 bases from V and 0 bases from J; bases unmatched to any gene: 2.

This sequence joins TRBV2 and TRBJ2-1; D possibly corresponds to TRBD2 (6 bases). V was trimmed by 6 bases and J by 1 base, leaving 13 bases between them. The CDR3 extends over 15 amino acids. CDR1 is SNHLY and CDR2 is FYNNEI in the germline V gene. CDR3 nucleotides: TGTGCCAGCAGCCCGACTAGTCGGTCCTACAATGAGCAGTTCTTC. It encodes CASSPTSRSYNEQFF.

This chain joins TRBV21-1 and TRBJ2-7; TRBD2, the table's D call, lacks a check against the DNA. TRBV21-1 is tagged as a pseudogene. The CDR3 runs to 18 residues. The CDR3 region is CASSKDWTSGNQPYEQYF. The CDR3 DNA follows: TGTGCCAGCAGCAAAGACTGGACTAGCGGGAACCAACCCTACGAGCAGTACTTC.

This rearrangement joins TRBV9 to TRBJ2-7, with 8 positions matching TRBD2. The length of the CDR3 is 14 residues. Unmatched junction bases numbered 5, after V lost 2 bases and J lost 4 bases. Germline-derived CDR1 and CDR2 are SGDLS and YYNGEE. This CDR3 is CASSVSGKGYEQYF. CDR3 DNA: TGTGCCAGCAGCGTTAGCGGGAAGGGGTACGAGCAGTACTTC.

The chain recombines TRBV2 with TRBJ2-7; 10 bases are shared with TRBD1. CDR1 is SNHLY and CDR2 is FYNNEI in the germline V gene. The CDR3 runs 15 residues. V shed 7 bases and J 6 bases; nucleotides not matched to a gene: 12. In nucleotides, the CDR3 is TGTGCCAGCACCGAGGGGGGACAGGGGCAAAGCGAGCAGTACTTC. Its translation: CASTEGGQGQSEQYF. Full variable domain (remainder filled in from reference TRBV2 and TRBJ2-7): EPEVTQTPSHQVTQMGQEVILRCVPISNHLYFYWYRQILGQKVEFLVSFYNNEISEKSEIFDDQFSVERPDGSNFTLKIRSTKLEDSAMYFCASTEGGQGQSEQYFGPGTRLTVT.

This clone was seen just once. The same CDR3 is also encoded by other DNA sequences in this sample. The genes are TRBV27 and TRBJ2-7; D is undetermined. V gave up 1 base and J gave up 0 bases, with 10 bases separating them. Germline lookup yields CDR1 MNHEY and CDR2 SMNVEV (reference sequence). CDR3 size: 15 residues. DNA for the CDR3: TGTGCCAGCAGTTTATTTCTGGGTCGCTCCTACGAGCAGTACTTC. This encodes CASSLFLGRSYEQYF.

This chain connects TRBV10-1 to TRBJ2-2, with unresolved D. The CDR3 loop spans 11 amino acids. Germline V CDR1 and CDR2: WNHNN, SYGVQD (reference sequence). V lost 4 bases to trimming and J lost 5 bases, with 2 bases between them. CDR3 coding DNA: TGCGCCAGCAGTGGGACCGGGGAGCTGTTTTTT. Translating it yields CASSGTGELFF.

Only one count was recorded for this clone. This chain uses TRBV7-3 with TRBJ2-1; D call uncertain. This CDR3 region has 15 residues. The V and J ends lost 3 bases and 10 bases respectively, with 19 bases between them. The germline V gene has CDR1 SGHTA and CDR2 FQGTGA. This CDR3 reads CASSLTNSHNEEQFF. CDR3 DNA sequence: TGTGCCAGCAGCTTGACGAACTCGCACAATGAAGAGCAGTTCTTC.

The chain recombines TRBV29-1 with TRBJ2-5; D is possibly TRBD2 (6 bases). This CDR3 contains 12 residues. Trimming removed 6 bases from V and 2 bases from J, with 10 bases in between. Germline V gives CDR1 SQVTM, CDR2 ANQGSEA. In nucleotides, the CDR3 is TGCAGCGTGAACGCGGGGCAAGAGACCCAGTACTTC. This encodes CSVNAGQETQYF.

J is TRBJ2-5 and V is TRBV5-1; D might be TRBD1 (8 bases). Trimming removed 3 bases at V and 5 bases at J, with 17 bases between. The CDR3 covers 15 residues. CDR1 is SGHRS, CDR2 YFSETQ, per germline. CDR3 in DNA: TGCGCCAGCAGCTCCAGAACAGGGGGGGTCGAGACCCAGTACTTC. It specifies CASSSRTGGVETQYF.

The chain joins TRBV7-8 to TRBJ1-5; the D is unclear. Germline V lookup: CDR1 SGHVS, CDR2 FQNEAQ. The V end was cut by 5 bases, the J end by 8 bases, with 10 bases between. CDR3 length equals 12 residues. The CDR3 loop is CASSTLGEPQHF. CDR3 nucleotide sequence: TGTGCCAGCAGCACATTGGGTGAGCCCCAGCATTTT.

The chain combines TRBV5-1 with TRBJ2-7; maybe TRBD2 (6 bases). From germline, CDR1 is SGHRS and CDR2 YFSETQ. The CDR3 sequence is 13 residues long. V shed 4 bases and J shed 2 bases, with 10 bases lying between them. In DNA, the CDR3 is TGCGCCAGCAGCGGCGGGACGGCCTACGAGCAGTACTTC. Amino acids: CASSGGTAYEQYF. Full variable domain (remainder filled in from reference TRBV5-1 and TRBJ2-7): KAGVTQTPRYLIKTRGQQVTLSCSPISGHRSVSWYQQTPGQGLQFLFEYFSETQRNKGNFPGRFSGRQFSNSRSEMNVSTLELGDSALYLCASSGGTAYEQYFGPGTRLTVT.

As concerns this clone: No conserved phenylalanine or tryptophan ends this CDR3, so it is likely a read error. No DNA is shown, since the ends of the CDR3 on it are uncertain; the CDR3 is the one TCRdb lists. The V gene is TRBV10-1, the J gene TRBJ1-2. 12 amino acids form the CDR3, both terminal residues included. CDR1 is WNHNN and CDR2 is SYGVQD in the germline V gene (reference sequence). CDR3 sequence: CASSEPLSEETV.

The chain links TRBV19 to TRBJ1-5, with 7 bases aligning to TRBD1. The CDR3 runs 17 residues. J was trimmed by 1 base and V by 7 bases; bases with no gene match: 13. Per germline, CDR1 LNHDA and CDR2 SQIVND (reference sequence). The CDR3 DNA follows: TGTGCCAGTACCCCCCGCGGCAGGGGGTTCAGCAATCAGCCCCAGCATTTT. It is translated as CASTPRGRGFSNQPQHF.

CDR3 sequence reads: CASQDTTYEQYF. In DNA, the CDR3 is TGTGCCAGCCAGGACACGACCTACGAGCAGTACTTC. The chain couples TRBV2 to TRBJ2-7; a weak D match, TRBD1 (5 bases). V lost 8 bases, J lost 2 bases, and 10 bases lay in between. The CDR3 has 12 residues. Germline assignment: CDR1 SNHLY and CDR2 FYNNEI.

The chain is built from TRBV10-3 and TRBJ1-1, with TRBD1 matching over 10 bases. V lost 6 bases and J lost 10; bases outside the gene matches: 11. Germline assignment: CDR1 ENHRY and CDR2 SYGVKD. This CDR3 region has 14 residues. The CDR3 DNA reads TGTGCCATCAGAGGGGCCGGGACAGGGGAGGTAGCTTTCTTT. The encoded protein is CAIRGAGTGEVAFF.

The chain links TRBV18 to TRBJ2-7; D call uncertain. The CDR3 spans 14 residues. In germline, CDR1 is KGHSH, CDR2 LQKENI. Trimming stripped 1 base from V and 3 bases from J, with 10 bases between. This CDR3 reads CASSPQAVNYEQYF. DNA of the CDR3: TGTGCCAGCTCACCACAAGCTGTGAACTACGAGCAGTACTTC. Combining the CDR3 with reference TRBV18 and TRBJ2-7 gives the whole variable domain NAGVMQNPRHLVRRRGQEARLRCSPMKGHSHVYWYRQLPEEGLKFMVYLQKENIIDESGMPKERFSAEFPKEGPSILRIQQVVRGDSAAYFCASSPQAVNYEQYFGPGTRLTVT.

The chain employs TRBV14 and TRBJ2-5; the D gene is possibly TRBD1 (7 bases). Trimming removed 5 bases from V and 5 bases from J, with 12 bases in between. The CDR3 has 13 amino acids. CDR1 and CDR2 from the germline V gene are SGHDN and FVKESK. The CDR3 here is CASSGGGWETQYF. DNA for the CDR3: TGTGCCAGCAGCGGAGGGGGCTGGGAGACCCAGTACTTC.